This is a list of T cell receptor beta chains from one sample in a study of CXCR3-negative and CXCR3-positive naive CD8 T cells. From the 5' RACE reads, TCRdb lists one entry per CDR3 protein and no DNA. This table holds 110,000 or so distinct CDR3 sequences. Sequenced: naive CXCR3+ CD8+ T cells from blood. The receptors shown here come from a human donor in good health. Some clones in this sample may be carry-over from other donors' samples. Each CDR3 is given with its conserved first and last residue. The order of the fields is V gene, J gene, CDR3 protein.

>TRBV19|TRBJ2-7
CASSDNLDGEQYF
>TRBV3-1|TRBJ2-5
CASSLIAGGLEQETQYF
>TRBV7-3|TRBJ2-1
CASSPRGSDNEQFF
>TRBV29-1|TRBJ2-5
CSVGLAGGGETQYF
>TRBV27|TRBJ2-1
CASSPSGPGGTGPSYFSYNEQFF
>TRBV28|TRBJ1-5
CASRPGLNQPQHF
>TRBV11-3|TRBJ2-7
CASSLEGSYEQYF
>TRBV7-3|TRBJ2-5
CASSPGGGRQETQYF
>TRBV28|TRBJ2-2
CASSSTGSGELFF
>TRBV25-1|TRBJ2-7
CASSELAGLASYEQYF
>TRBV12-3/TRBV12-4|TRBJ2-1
CASSLSGGVYNEQFF
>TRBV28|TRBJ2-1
CASSHDTQLINEQFF
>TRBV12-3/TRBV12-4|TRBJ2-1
CASSPPSSGGPNNEQFF
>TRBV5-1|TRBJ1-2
CASRALKDGYTF
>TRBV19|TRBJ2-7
CASSKGTGSSYEQYF
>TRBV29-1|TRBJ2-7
CSVGGGRDHPYEQYF
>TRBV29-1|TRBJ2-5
CSVLTGEGETQYF
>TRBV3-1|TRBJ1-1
CASSPPNTEAFF
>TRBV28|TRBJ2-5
CASSFWGKETQYF
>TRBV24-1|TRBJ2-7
CATAGTGSYEQYF
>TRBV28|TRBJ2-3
CASSYTDTQYF
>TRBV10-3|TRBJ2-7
CAISEGDGLYEQYF
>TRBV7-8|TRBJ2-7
CASSPMGGGSYEQYF
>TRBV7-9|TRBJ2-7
CASSLVAVPYEQYF
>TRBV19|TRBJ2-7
CANPRGRGRTYEQYF
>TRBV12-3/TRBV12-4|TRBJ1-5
CASSLGEEDGQPQHF
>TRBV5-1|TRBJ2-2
CASSWTGIGELFF
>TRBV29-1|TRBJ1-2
CSVEVDRLGGYTF
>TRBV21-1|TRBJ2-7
CASSKRGPKRALAVHEQYF
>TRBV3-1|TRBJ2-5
CASSQTGQGPRQETQYF
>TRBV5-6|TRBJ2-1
CASSSDWGSYNEQFF
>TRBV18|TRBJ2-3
CASSPPVYSVTDTQYF
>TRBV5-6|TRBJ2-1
CASSPQTGGFNNEQFF
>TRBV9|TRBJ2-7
CASSVGGSVYEQYF
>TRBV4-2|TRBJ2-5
CASSQDWWREGRWGQETQYF
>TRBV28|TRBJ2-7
CASSPWVEQYF
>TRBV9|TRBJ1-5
CASSPGGSNQPQHF
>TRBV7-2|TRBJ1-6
CASSLHSSYNSPLHF
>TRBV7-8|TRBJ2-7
CASSLAVTGYEQYF
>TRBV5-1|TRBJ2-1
CASSLLGTGANEQFF
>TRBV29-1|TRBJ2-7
CSALGGRETYEQYF
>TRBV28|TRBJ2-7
CASSSPGQSLYEQYF
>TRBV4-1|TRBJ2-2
CASSHLKTGSGELFF
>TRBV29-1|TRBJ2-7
CSGSTRNYEQYF
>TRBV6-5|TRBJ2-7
CASTSGAYEQYF